The next 6 T cell receptor beta chains were all read from a single sample in a study of blood T cells in healthy people across ages. For the second PCR, which ran for roughly 6 to 12 cycles, a sample-barcoded 5' primer and a J-beta primer mix were used. TCRdb recomputed calls from the 5' RACE reads with MiXCR, one row per CDR3 protein. The table shows hundreds of thousands of distinct CDR3 sequences, with around 21% occurring only once. Sample: blood. The receptors derive from an older man in good health.

CDR3 in amino acids: CASISGGSAFEQYF. CDR3 DNA: TGTGCCAGCATCTCCGGGGGATCAGCCTTCGAGCAGTACTTC. The rearrangement links TRBV12-3 or TRBV12-4 to TRBJ2-7; possible D gene TRBD2, 6 bases. This CDR3 spans 14 amino acids. Deletions cut 7 bases from V and 6 bases from J, with 19 bases between.

This clonotype was counted only a few times. The chain carries TRBV20-1 and TRBJ2-1; maybe TRBD1 (6 bases). Germline CDR1 reads DFQATT; CDR2 reads SNEGSKA (reference sequence). The V and J ends lost 5 bases and 7 bases respectively, with 12 bases between them. The CDR3 has 12 residues. CDR3 nucleotide sequence: TGCAGTGCTCCTGGACAGAAAAATGAGCAGTTCTTC. It specifies CSAPGQKNEQFF.

This clonotype was picked up a small number of times. The genes are TRBV29-1 and TRBJ2-3; possible D gene TRBD2, 6 bases. The CDR3 spans 13 residues. Trimming left V 3 bases short and J 5 bases short, with 12 bases between. Germline V gene sequence: CDR1 SQVTM, CDR2 ANQGSEA. CDR3 region: CSVDGGRRDTQYF. In nucleotides, the CDR3 is TGCAGCGTTGACGGGGGACGGAGAGATACGCAGTATTTT.

The chain links TRBV5-1 to TRBJ2-3; 7 bases map to TRBD1. The germline V gene encodes CDR1 SGHRS and CDR2 YFSETQ. Unmatched junction bases numbered 8, after V lost 5 bases and J lost 2 bases. The CDR3 spans 15 residues. The CDR3 sequence is CASSKGADITDTQYF. The CDR3 bases are TGCGCCAGCAGTAAGGGGGCGGATATCACAGATACGCAGTATTTT.

In its sample, this clonotype was seen a few times. This sequence joins TRBV28 and TRBJ2-1, with a weak D call TRBD1 (5 bases). Trimming left V 5 bases short and J 5 bases short, with 10 bases between. Germline V gives CDR1 MDHEN, CDR2 SYDVKM. The CDR3 is 13 amino acids. The CDR3 reads CASSPRVNNEQFF. DNA of the CDR3: TGTGCCAGCAGTCCCAGGGTAAACAATGAGCAGTTCTTC.

This clonotype was observed a handful of times. The chain uses TRBV6-2 or TRBV6-3 and TRBJ2-1, with D possibly TRBD2 on 5 matching bases. The CDR3 extends over 16 amino acids. Per germline, CDR1 MNHEY and CDR2 SVGEGT. V was pared by 0 bases and J by 5 bases, with 14 bases between. The CDR3 DNA is TGTGCCAGCAGTTACTCGATCAGCGGAGGCCACAATGAGCAGTTCTTC. This codes for CASSYSISGGHNEQFF.